The clone carrying this TCR beta chain was seen more than once but under ten times. Its antigen is currently unknown. Treatment indicated: roughly 11-day PBMC culture with coronavirus spike peptide pools or control peptides (ViraFEST assay). The CDR3 loop spans 14 amino acids. Unmatched junction bases numbered 7, after V lost 5 bases and J lost 4 bases. CDR1 and CDR2 (germline): MNHNS, SASEGT. With the Oncomine TCR Beta short-read assay, DNA from cultured CD4+ T cells was sequenced. TCRdb reprocessed the PCR reads via MiXCR and lists one record per CDR3 protein. The sample yields some 14,000 distinct CDR3 sequences, 34% seen once. The record originates from a study of vaccination and CD4 T cells after COVID-19. Overall study: Two of the convalescents were Hispanic, and convalescents were six males and four females.

The chain has TRBV6-1 and TRBJ1-1; the match to TRBD1 covers 7 bases. Sequencing used cultured CD4+ T cells from blood. The clonotype originates from a human donor with COVID-19. The CDR3 spells CASSHGQEGTEAFF. The CDR3 DNA reads TGTGCCAGCAGTCATGGACAGGAGGGCACTGAAGCTTTCTTT.